These 32 T cell receptor beta chains were sequenced from one sample in a study of identical twins. One entry per CDR3 protein results from TCRdb running MiXCR on the 5' RACE reads. The sample lists around 650,000 distinct CDR3 sequences; about 7.6% were seen once. The sample was also reused in another study, on yellow fever vaccine responses in identical twins.

Sequencing was done on a sample of PBMCs. The receptors derive from a woman between 18 and 30 years old in good health.

V usage is TRBV20-1 and J usage is TRBJ2-1; 8 nucleotides line up with TRBD2. The CDR3 has 14 amino acids. The germline V gene has CDR1 DFQATT and CDR2 SNEGSKA (reference sequence). The V gene end was trimmed by 6 bases and the J gene end by 4 bases; junction bases not matched to a gene: 8. The CDR3 is CSAPIAGSYNEQFF. DNA of the CDR3: TGCAGTGCCCCGATAGCGGGGTCTTACAATGAGCAGTTCTTC.

The sample holds many counts of this clonotype. The J gene is TRBJ1-2, the V gene TRBV18; the D is unclear. The germline V gene encodes CDR1 KGHSH and CDR2 LQKENI. CDR3 length: 14 residues. V lost 2 bases to trimming and J lost 0 bases, with 7 bases between them. CDR3 in amino acids: CASSPMDTNYGYTF. The CDR3 DNA follows: TGTGCCAGCTCACCAATGGATACTAACTATGGCTACACCTTC.

The chain recombines TRBV7-6 with TRBJ2-1; D not resolved. Trimming took 5 bases from V and 8 from J, leaving 22 bases between them. CDR3 length: 16 residues. Germline CDR1 reads SGHVS; CDR2 reads FNYEAQ. CDR3 in amino acids: CASSTPRGVGGHEQFF. For the CDR3, the DNA is TGTGCCAGCAGCACCCCCCGCGGCGTCGGCGGCCATGAGCAGTTCTTC.

This clonotype was found a few times. This chain's CDR3 is CATSSPQGPTDTQYF. The CDR3 DNA is TGTGCCACCAGCAGTCCACAGGGGCCCACAGATACGCAGTATTTT. The chain is built from TRBV15 and TRBJ2-3; 7 bases align to TRBD1. Trimming cost V 3 bases and J 2 bases; bases outside gene matches: 5. The germline V gene encodes CDR1 LNHNV and CDR2 YYDKDF (reference sequence). The CDR3 extends over 15 amino acids. Using reference TRBV15 and TRBJ2-3 for the parts outside the CDR3, the full variable domain is DAMVIQNPRYQVTQFGKPVTLSCSQTLNHNVMYWYQQKSSQAPKLLFHYYDKDFNNEADTPDNFQSRRPNTSFCFLDIRSPGLGDTAMYLCATSSPQGPTDTQYFGPGTRLTVL.

The sample holds a few counts of this clonotype. The chain employs TRBV12-3 or TRBV12-4 and TRBJ2-1; the match to TRBD2 covers 11 bases. The length of the CDR3 is 15 residues. Germline trimming cut 4 bases from V and 9 bases from J; bases unmatched to any gene: 8. Here the CDR3 DNA reads TGTGCCAGCAGTTCAGGTAGCGGGGGGGCTTTTGAGCAGTTCTTC. The encoded protein is CASSSGSGGAFEQFF.

This clonotype was seen ten or more times. The chain links TRBV4-1 to TRBJ2-7, with unresolved D. The CDR3 consists of 14 residues. The germline CDR1 and CDR2 sequences are MGHRA and YSYEKL. The V and J ends lost 2 bases and 1 base respectively, with 9 bases between them. The chain's CDR3 is CASSQFTDSYEQYF. The CDR3, as DNA: TGCGCCAGCAGCCAATTTACGGATTCCTACGAGCAGTACTTC.

There are a few counts of this clonotype. The chain combines TRBV7-8 with TRBJ2-1; D possibly corresponds to TRBD1 (6 bases). The CDR3 extends over 15 amino acids. Germline V lookup: CDR1 SGHVS, CDR2 FQNEAQ. Deletions cut 1 base from V and 6 bases from J, with 13 bases between. CDR3 region: CASSLGPGARNEQFF. The CDR3, as DNA: TGTGCCAGCAGCTTAGGGCCAGGGGCGCGCAATGAGCAGTTCTTC.

This clonotype was recorded a few times. This sequence joins TRBV20-1 and TRBJ2-7, with D unresolved. The CDR3 is 10 residues long. The germline V and J ends were trimmed by 1 base and 9 bases, with 7 bases remaining between them. Germline V lookup: CDR1 DFQATT, CDR2 SNEGSKA (reference sequence). CDR3 DNA sequence: TGCAGTGCTAGAGTCCGCCCGCAGTACTTC. It codes for CSARVRPQYF.

CDR3 loop: CASSPQLSSYNEQFF. The CDR3 DNA follows: TGTGCCAGCTCACCCCAGCTGAGCTCCTACAATGAGCAGTTCTTC. The rearrangement links TRBV18 to TRBJ2-1; no definite D call. From germline, CDR1 is KGHSH and CDR2 LQKENI. V was clipped by 3 bases and J by 0 bases, with 9 bases between them. This CDR3 region has 15 residues.

This clonotype was observed a few times. V and J are TRBV6-5 and TRBJ2-3, with 12 bases aligning to TRBD2. The CDR3 sequence is 19 residues long. In germline, CDR1 is MNHEY, CDR2 SVGAGI. With 2 bases clipped from V and 0 bases from J, the junction kept 9 bases outside the gene matches. CDR3 residues: CASSYRLAGTSGSTDTQYF. DNA of the CDR3: TGTGCCAGCAGTTACCGCCTCGCCGGGACTAGCGGGAGCACAGATACGCAGTATTTT.

This clonotype was observed a few times. The chain links TRBV15 to TRBJ2-7; D is uncertain. The CDR3 has 14 residues. Looked up from germline, CDR1 is LNHNV and CDR2 is YYDKDF (reference sequence). The V end was cut by 0 bases, the J end by 4 bases, with 10 bases between. The CDR3 reads CATSRDPAYYEQYV. CDR3 DNA sequence: TGTGCCACCAGCAGAGATCCGGCTTATTACGAGCAGTACGTC.

The genes are TRBV5-6 and TRBJ2-1, with D perhaps TRBD1 (6 bases). The CDR3 covers 15 residues. V dropped 0 bases and J dropped 3 bases, with 10 bases sitting between them. Germline CDR1 is SGHDT and CDR2 is YYEEEE. This chain's CDR3 is CASSLGGTYYNEQFF. The DNA of the CDR3 is TGTGCCAGCAGCTTGGGGGGGACATACTACAATGAGCAGTTCTTC.

The V call is TRBV7-8, the J call TRBJ2-5; TRBD2 is a possible D gene (7 bases). Germline CDR1 and CDR2: SGHVS and FQNEAQ. The length of the CDR3 is 17 residues. The V and J ends lost 7 bases and 0 bases respectively, with 21 bases between them. For the CDR3, the DNA is TGTGCCAGCACCCCCTTGGGGAGGGGGGAGTACCAAGAGACCCAGTACTTC. This encodes CASTPLGRGEYQETQYF.

The V call is TRBV7-6, the J call TRBJ1-2, with 9 bases aligning to TRBD1. The V gene's germline CDR1 is SGHVS and CDR2 FNYEAQ. V lost 3 bases, J lost 9 bases, and 5 bases stayed unmatched. This CDR3 comprises 13 residues. CDR3 in DNA: TGTGCCAGCAGCTTCCCTGGGACAGGGAGCTACACCTTC. Translation gives CASSFPGTGSYTF.

This clonotype was seen once. The CDR3 bases are TGTGCCAGCAGTGGGCCAGGGGGGGTTGAAAAACTGTTTTTT. Translating it yields CASSGPGGVEKLFF. The V gene is TRBV6-1, the J gene TRBJ1-4, with 7 bases aligning to TRBD1. Germline CDR1 is MNHNS and CDR2 is SASEGT. J gave up 7 bases and V 4 bases, and 6 bases lay outside the gene matches. The CDR3 covers 14 residues.

J is TRBJ1-6 and V is TRBV12-5; D gene ambiguous. CDR1 is LGHNT, CDR2 FRNRAP, per germline. Deletions cut 2 bases from V and 8 bases from J, with 7 bases between. The CDR3 totals 13 residues. CDR3 bases: TGTGCTAGTGGTTTGATAATGGATTCACCCCTCCACTTT. As protein: CASGLIMDSPLHF.

In its sample, this clonotype was seen a few times. The chain couples TRBV20-1 to TRBJ2-1; possible D gene TRBD2, 7 bases. Germline-derived CDR1 and CDR2 are DFQATT and SNEGSKA (reference sequence). The ends were cut back, 1 base at V and 6 bases at J, with 13 bases in the middle. This CDR3 is built from 14 residues. The CDR3 nucleotides are TGCAGTGCTAGAGGACCGGGGGGCCCCAATGAGCAGTTCTTC. It encodes CSARGPGGPNEQFF.

This rearrangement joins TRBV5-1 to TRBJ2-1, with TRBD2 as a possible D gene (5 bases). Trimming left V 3 bases short and J 6 bases short, with 10 bases between. The CDR3 totals 13 residues. Germline lookup yields CDR1 SGHRS and CDR2 YFSETQ. CDR3 loop: CASSWRMGNEQFF. CDR3 coding DNA: TGCGCCAGCAGCTGGAGGATGGGCAATGAGCAGTTCTTC. Combining the CDR3 with reference TRBV5-1 and TRBJ2-1 gives the whole variable domain KAGVTQTPRYLIKTRGQQVTLSCSPISGHRSVSWYQQTPGQGLQFLFEYFSETQRNKGNFPGRFSGRQFSNSRSEMNVSTLELGDSALYLCASSWRMGNEQFFGPGTRLTVL.

Ten or more counts support this clonotype. The chain recombines TRBV7-9 with TRBJ1-1; TRBD1 is a possible D gene (6 bases). V was pared by 3 bases and J by 3 bases, with 8 bases between. The CDR3 length is 13 residues. Per germline, CDR1 SEHNR and CDR2 FQNEAQ (reference sequence). CDR3: CASSFSGDTEAFF. In nucleotides, the CDR3 is TGTGCCAGCAGCTTTTCAGGGGACACTGAAGCTTTCTTT.

The chain recombines TRBV11-3 with TRBJ2-1, with 7 bases aligning to TRBD2. Per germline, CDR1 SGHNT and CDR2 YENEEA. This CDR3 comprises 16 residues. V lost 7 bases, J lost 9 bases, and 18 bases stayed unmatched. This CDR3 reads CASTAGRGGPGGEQFF. The CDR3 DNA reads TGTGCCAGCACCGCGGGGAGGGGAGGGCCGGGTGGTGAGCAGTTCTTC.

This clonotype was picked up a small number of times. CDR3 loop: CSARPSSGYEQYF. CDR3 sequence (DNA): TGCAGTGCTAGACCCTCTAGCGGGTACGAGCAGTACTTC. The chain links TRBV20-1 to TRBJ2-7; 8 nucleotides agree with TRBD2. The trim removed 2 bases at V and 4 bases at J, leaving 4 bases unmatched. Germline-derived CDR1 and CDR2 are DFQATT and SNEGSKA (reference sequence). This CDR3 has 13 residues.

In its sample, this clonotype was seen many times. The rearrangement joins TRBV12-3 or TRBV12-4 to TRBJ2-1, with TRBD2 identical over 8 bases. CDR3 size: 15 residues. Trimming at V came to 3 bases and at J to 5 bases, leaving 6 bases not matched to a gene. CDR3 bases: TGTGCCAGCAGTTTGAGTAGCGGGATGAACAATGAGCAGTTCTTC. This gives the protein CASSLSSGMNNEQFF.

V gene TRBV4-1 combines with J gene TRBJ1-6; D is undetermined. The CDR3 loop spans 15 amino acids. V lost 7 bases, J lost 0 bases, and 10 bases lay in between. The germline V gene encodes CDR1 MGHRA and CDR2 YSYEKL. The CDR3 DNA follows: TGCGCCAGCAACGTTGGGAGCTCCTATAATTCACCCCTCCACTTT. As protein: CASNVGSSYNSPLHF.

This clonotype was recorded a few times. This rearrangement joins TRBV4-2 to TRBJ2-1, with D perhaps matching TRBD1 or TRBD2 (5 bases each). Deletions cut 0 bases from V and 3 bases from J, with 9 bases between. Germline loops: CDR1 LGHNA, CDR2 YNFKEQ. The CDR3 sequence is 15 residues long. The CDR3 spells CASSQDGDRYNEQFF. CDR3 sequence (DNA): TGTGCCAGCAGCCAAGATGGGGACCGCTACAATGAGCAGTTCTTC.

The chain carries TRBV7-8 and TRBJ2-7, with D unresolved. The length of the CDR3 is 15 residues. The V end was cut by 5 bases, the J end by 2 bases, with 16 bases between. Germline assignment: CDR1 SGHVS and CDR2 FQNEAQ. The CDR3, as DNA: TGTGCCAGCAGCAATAGTGGCCAGTACACCTACGAGCAGTACTTC. Its protein product is CASSNSGQYTYEQYF.

The chain joins TRBV20-1 to TRBJ1-2, with D tentatively TRBD1 (6 bases). The germline V and J ends were trimmed by 6 bases and 4 bases, with 15 bases remaining between them. From germline, CDR1 is DFQATT and CDR2 SNEGSKA (reference sequence). This CDR3 comprises 13 residues. CDR3 bases: TGCAGTGCGGGTACAGGGAGCCGCTATGGCTACACCTTC. This sequence encodes CSAGTGSRYGYTF.

The rearrangement uses TRBV24-1 and TRBJ2-1; D possibly corresponds to TRBD2 (5 bases). The CDR3 loop spans 16 amino acids. Germline loops: CDR1 KGHDR, CDR2 SFDVKD. V was clipped by 5 bases and J by 0 bases, with 13 bases between them. CDR3 nucleotides: TGTGCCACCAGTGGCATCCGGGGAAACTCCTACAATGAGCAGTTCTTC. Translating it yields CATSGIRGNSYNEQFF.

J is TRBJ1-4 and V is TRBV6-5; D may be TRBD1 (6 bases). CDR1 is MNHEY, CDR2 SVGAGI, per germline. The CDR3 runs 15 residues. The V gene lost 2 bases and the J gene lost 5 bases, with 12 bases spanning the gap. CDR3 coding DNA: TGTGCCAGCAGTTACATACAGGGAATAAATGAAAAACTGTTTTTT. Translating gives CASSYIQGINEKLFF.

The chain joins TRBV5-1 to TRBJ2-7; a weak D match, TRBD2 (6 bases). Trimming removed 2 bases from V and 7 bases from J, with 19 bases in between. Germline-derived CDR1 and CDR2 are SGHRS and YFSETQ. The CDR3 contains 15 residues. Written as DNA, the CDR3 is TGCGCCAGCAGCTTCAGGCCGGGAGAGTCTGAAGAGCAGTACTTC. This translates into CASSFRPGESEEQYF. Supplemented by reference TRBV5-1 and TRBJ2-7, the full variable domain reads KAGVTQTPRYLIKTRGQQVTLSCSPISGHRSVSWYQQTPGQGLQFLFEYFSETQRNKGNFPGRFSGRQFSNSRSEMNVSTLELGDSALYLCASSFRPGESEEQYFGPGTRLTVT.

This clonotype was observed many times. The chain joins TRBV12-3 or TRBV12-4 to TRBJ1-6; D may be TRBD1 (5 bases). V lost 6 bases and J lost 7, with 13 bases in between. The CDR3 has 14 residues. CDR3 nucleotide sequence: TGTGCCAGCAGCACCAGGGTAGGCAATTCACCCCTCCACTTT. Translated: CASSTRVGNSPLHF.

This clonotype was recorded many times. The V call is TRBV6-1, the J call TRBJ2-1; 7 bases align to TRBD2. The CDR3 contains 15 residues. With V trimmed by 5 bases and J by 4 bases, 8 bases remained unmatched. The germline gives CDR1 MNHNS, CDR2 SASEGT. Written as DNA, the CDR3 is TGTGCCAGCAGTATAGACTGGGGGGGATACAATGAGCAGTTCTTC. Translation: CASSIDWGGYNEQFF.

The chain employs TRBV3-1 and TRBJ1-1, with D possibly being TRBD1 (5 bases). The CDR3 length is 13 residues. V was trimmed by 1 base and J by 7 bases, leaving 10 bases between them. Germline-derived CDR1 and CDR2 are LGHDT and YNNKEL (reference sequence). The CDR3 reads CASSQGVGGEAFF. The CDR3 DNA sequence: TGTGCCAGCAGCCAAGGGGTTGGGGGTGAAGCTTTCTTT.